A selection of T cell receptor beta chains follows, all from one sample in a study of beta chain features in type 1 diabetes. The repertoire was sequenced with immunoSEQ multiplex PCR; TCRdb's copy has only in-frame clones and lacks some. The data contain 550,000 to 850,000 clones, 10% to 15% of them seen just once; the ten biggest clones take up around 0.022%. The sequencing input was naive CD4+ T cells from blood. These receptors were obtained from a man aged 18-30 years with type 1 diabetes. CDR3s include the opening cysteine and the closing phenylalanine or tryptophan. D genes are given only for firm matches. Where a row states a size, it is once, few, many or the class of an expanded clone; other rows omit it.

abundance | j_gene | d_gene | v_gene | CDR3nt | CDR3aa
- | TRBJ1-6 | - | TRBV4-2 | TGTGCCAGCAAAGGGGGGAGGGGTTATAATTCACCCCTCCACTTT | CASKGGRGYNSPLHF
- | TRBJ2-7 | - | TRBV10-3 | TGTGCCGCAGGGTCCTACGAGCAGTACTTC | CAAGSYEQYF
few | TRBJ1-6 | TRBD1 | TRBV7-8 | TGTGCCAGCAGCAGGGACAGGGGGCCTTCACCCCTCCACTTT | CASSRDRGPSPLHF
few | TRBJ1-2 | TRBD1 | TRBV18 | TGTGCCAGCTCACAATCGACAGGGGACCCCTATGGCTACACCTTC | CASSQSTGDPYGYTF
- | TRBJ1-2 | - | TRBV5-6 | TGTGCCAGCAGCATAAATACAGGCCTCTATGGCTACACCTTC | CASSINTGLYGYTF
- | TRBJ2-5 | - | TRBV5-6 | TGTGCCAGCAGCTTGGGTACAGATTACCTACAAGAGACCCAGTACTTC | CASSLGTDYLQETQYF
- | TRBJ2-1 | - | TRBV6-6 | TGTGCCAGCAGTCTAACATCGGGACGGGCTGTCAATGAGCAGTTCTTC | CASSLTSGRAVNEQFF
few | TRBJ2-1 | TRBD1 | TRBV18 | TGTGCCAGCTCACCACGAGGACAGGGGGACAATGAGCAGTTCTTC | CASSPRGQGDNEQFF
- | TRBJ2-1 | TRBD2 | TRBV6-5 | TGTGCCAGCAGTTCCCCGCGGGGGTTCTCCTACAATGAGCAGTTCTTC | CASSSPRGFSYNEQFF
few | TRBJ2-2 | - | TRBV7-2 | TGTGCCAGCAGCCCCCCCGCGAGGACCGGGGAGCTGTTTTTT | CASSPPARTGELFF
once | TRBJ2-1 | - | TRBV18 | TGTGCCAGCTCACCACCCGGCCGCACTCACAATGAGCAGTTCTTC | CASSPPGRTHNEQFF
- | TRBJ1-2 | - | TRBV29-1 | TGCAGCGCCCAGACCGACGGGACAAACTATGGCTACACCTTC | CSAQTDGTNYGYTF
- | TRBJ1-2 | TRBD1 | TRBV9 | TGTGCCAGCAGCGAGGGGGCTCGCTATGGCTACACCTTC | CASSEGARYGYTF
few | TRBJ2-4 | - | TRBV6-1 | TGTGCCAGCAGTGGAGAATTAGCCAAAAACATTCAGTACTTC | CASSGELAKNIQYF
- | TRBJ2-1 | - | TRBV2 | TGTGCCAGCAGTGTCGGGCCCCCGGGGTTCTTC | CASSVGPPGFF
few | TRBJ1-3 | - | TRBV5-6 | TGTGCCAGCGGTGCAGAAGACTCTGGAAACACCATATATTTT | CASGAEDSGNTIYF
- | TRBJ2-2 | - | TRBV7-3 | TGTGCCAGCAGCTTAACTGAGGACAGCTCAGCCGGGGAGCTGTTTTTT | CASSLTEDSSAGELFF
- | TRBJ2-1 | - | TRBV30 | TGTGCCTGGAAGGGTGGAGGTGAGCAGTTCTTC | CAWKGGGEQFF
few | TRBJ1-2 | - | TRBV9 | TGTGCCAGCAGCGTAGTAGCAGGGAATATCTATGGCTACACCTTC | CASSVVAGNIYGYTF
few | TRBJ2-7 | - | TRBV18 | TGTGCCAGCTCCCTGGGCAACTACGAGCAGTACTTC | CASSLGNYEQYF
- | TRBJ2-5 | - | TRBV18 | TGTGCCAGCTCACCACCTCTCGGGCTTGAGACCCAGTACTTC | CASSPPLGLETQYF
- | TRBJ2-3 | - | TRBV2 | TGTGCCAGCAGTCCGTTAGATACGCAGTATTTT | CASSPLDTQYF
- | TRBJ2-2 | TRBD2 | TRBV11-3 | TGTGCCAGCAGCCTCTCCGACTCCGGGGGGATTTACACCGGGGAGCTGTTTTTT | CASSLSDSGGIYTGELFF
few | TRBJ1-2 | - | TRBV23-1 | TGCGCCAGCCTTACAACAACAAACTATGGCTACACCTTC | CASLTTTNYGYTF
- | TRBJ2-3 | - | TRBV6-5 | TGTGCCAGCAGTTACGGGTCAGAAGGAATTGGTACGCAGTATTTT | CASSYGSEGIGTQYF
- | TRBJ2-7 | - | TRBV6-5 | TGTGCCAGCAGTTACTCGGCGGGACAGCTTTACGAGCAGTACTTC | CASSYSAGQLYEQYF
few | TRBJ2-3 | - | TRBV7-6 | TGTGCCAGCAGCTTTGACATATCCACAGATACGCAGTATTTT | CASSFDISTDTQYF
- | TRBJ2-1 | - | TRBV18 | TGTGCCAGCTCGCCCCTCTATGAGCAGTTCTTC | CASSPLYEQFF
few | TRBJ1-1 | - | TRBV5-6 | TGTGCCAGCAGCTACCGGCCGTCCAGTACTGAAGCTTTCTTT | CASSYRPSSTEAFF
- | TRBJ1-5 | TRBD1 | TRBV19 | TGTGCCAGTAGTACAGACAGGGAGGGTCAGCCCCAGCATTTT | CASSTDREGQPQHF
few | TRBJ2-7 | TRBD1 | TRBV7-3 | TGTGCCAGCAGCCCACAGGGGGTCAACGAGCAGTACTTC | CASSPQGVNEQYF
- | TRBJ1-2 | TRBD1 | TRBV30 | TGTGCCTGGAGTAAACCGGGACAGGGGCTCTTTTGGGGCTACACCTTC | CAWSKPGQGLFWGYTF
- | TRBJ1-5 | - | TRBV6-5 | TGTGCCAGCAGCCAGAACCAGGGAATTCATCAGCCCCAGCATTTT | CASSQNQGIHQPQHF
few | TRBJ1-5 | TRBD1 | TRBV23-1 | TGCGCCAGCAGTCTCCCCGGACAGGGTTGTCAGCCCCAGCATTTT | CASSLPGQGCQPQHF
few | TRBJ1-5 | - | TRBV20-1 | TGCAGTGCTACGGTAGATCAGCCCCAGCATTTT | CSATVDQPQHF
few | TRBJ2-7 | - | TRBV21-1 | TGTGCCAGCAGCCGGGATTTCTACGAGCAGTACTTC | CASSRDFYEQYF
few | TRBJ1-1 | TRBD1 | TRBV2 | TGTGCCAGCAGTGAACAGGGGGCTGAAGCTTTCTTT | CASSEQGAEAFF
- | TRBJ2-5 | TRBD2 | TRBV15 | TGTGCCACCAGCTTCACCGCACTAGCGGGGGTAGAGACCCAGTACTTC | CATSFTALAGVETQYF
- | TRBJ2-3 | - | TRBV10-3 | TGTGCCATCAGTGAGTCTAACACAGATACGCAGTATTTT | CAISESNTDTQYF
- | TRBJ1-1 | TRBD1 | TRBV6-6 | TGTGCCAGCACCGCAAGACAGGGGGAAACTGAAGCTTTCTTT | CASTARQGETEAFF
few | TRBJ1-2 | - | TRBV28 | TGTGCCAGCAGTCCCCCGGACAGCTATGGCTACACCTTC | CASSPPDSYGYTF
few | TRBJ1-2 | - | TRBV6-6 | TGTGCCAGCACCGCCTGGGTGGGTGGCTACACCTTC | CASTAWVGGYTF
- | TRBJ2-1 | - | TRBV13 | TGTGCCAGCAGCTTAGGCCGGTATCCATCCGATGAGCAGTTCTTC | CASSLGRYPSDEQFF
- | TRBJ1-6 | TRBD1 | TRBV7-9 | TGTGCCAGCAGCTTGGGACAGACTCCCTATAATTCACCCCTCCACTTT | CASSLGQTPYNSPLHF
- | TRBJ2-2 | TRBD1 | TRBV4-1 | TGCGCCAGCAGCCACCGACCCCGCTCCGGGACAGGTCGAATCTGGAACACCGGGGAGCTGTTTTTT | CASSHRPRSGTGRIWNTGELFF
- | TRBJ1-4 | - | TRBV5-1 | TGCGCCAGCAGCTTGGTGGCGGGGTCTAATGAAAAACTGTTTTTT | CASSLVAGSNEKLFF
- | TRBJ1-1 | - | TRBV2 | TGTGCCGATAGCAGGGAAAACACTGAAGCTTTCTTT | CADSRENTEAFF
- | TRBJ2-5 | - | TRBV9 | TGTGCCAGCAGCGTAGGAGGTTTAGCCCAAGAGACCCAGTACTTC | CASSVGGLAQETQYF
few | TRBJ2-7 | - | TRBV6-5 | TGTGCCAGCAGGCGGGGCACATCCGACGAGCAGTACTTC | CASRRGTSDEQYF
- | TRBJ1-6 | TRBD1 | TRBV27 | TGTGCCAGCAGACCCGACAGGGGTTTCAATTCACCCCTCCACTTT | CASRPDRGFNSPLHF
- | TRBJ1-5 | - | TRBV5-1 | TGCGCCAGCAGCTTGGAACAGGGTGGCAATCAGCCCCAGCATTTT | CASSLEQGGNQPQHF
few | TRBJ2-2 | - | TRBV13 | TGTGCCAGCAGCCCTTACACCGGGGAGCTGTTTTTT | CASSPYTGELFF
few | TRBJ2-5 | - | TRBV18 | TGTGCCAGCTCACCACCGGAGACAGGTGGGGAGACCCAGTACTTC | CASSPPETGGETQYF
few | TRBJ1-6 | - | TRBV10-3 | TGTGCCATCAGTGAGTCTTCAGGGATGAGCTCCTATAATTCACCCCTCCACTTT | CAISESSGMSSYNSPLHF
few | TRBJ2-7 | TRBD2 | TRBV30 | TGTGCCTGGAGCCTCTCTCGGACTAGCGGGGGGACCCATCTCTACGAGCAGTACTTC | CAWSLSRTSGGTHLYEQYF